These 14 T cell receptor beta chains share one sample of origin, sequenced in a study of blood T cell repertoires in COVID-19. Libraries were prepared by immunoSEQ multiplex PCR; TCRdb keeps only in-frame clonotypes and omits some of them. The sample includes about 170,000 clones, about 85% of them seen just once. Sequencing used peripheral blood. All receptors derive from a man of 80 years or more with COVID-19, enrolled during active disease.

This chain connects TRBV9 to TRBJ2-4, with a tentative D call TRBD1 (6 bases). V lost 2 bases and J lost 5, with 11 bases in between. This CDR3 has 14 residues. The V gene's germline CDR1 is SGDLS and CDR2 YYNGEE. The CDR3: CASSVGQNENIQYF. CDR3 sequence (DNA): TGTGCCAGCAGCGTCGGACAGAACGAAAACATTCAGTACTTC.

The DNA of the CDR3 is TGTGCCAGCAGTGAAGGGAACAGGGAACGAGAGGGTTACTTC. It encodes CASSEGNREREGYF. V is TRBV2 and J is TRBJ2-4, with a possible D match to TRBD1 (6 bases). Between the trimmed V and J ends, which lost 1 base and 16 bases, there was a span of 20 bases. CDR1 SNHLY and CDR2 FYNNEI come from the germline V gene. The CDR3 extends over 14 amino acids.

This clone turned up a few times. The CDR3 nucleotides are TGCGCCAGCAGCCAAGTAGGAGGAGCGTTTAGCACAGATACGCAGTATTTT. It yields the protein CASSQVGGAFSTDTQYF. The chain links TRBV4-1 to TRBJ2-3; D is possibly TRBD2 (5 bases). Deletions cut 1 base from V and 0 bases from J, with 14 bases between. The germline CDR1 and CDR2 sequences are MGHRA and YSYEKL. The CDR3 has 17 amino acids.

The chain joins TRBV28 to TRBJ2-5; 9 bases fit TRBD1. The J segment lost 4 bases and the V segment lost 4 bases, leaving 7 bases of the junction unmatched. CDR1 is MDHEN and CDR2 is SYDVKM in the germline V gene. This CDR3 contains 15 residues. The CDR3 bases are TGTGCCAGCAGTTCCATCGGACAGGGGAGAGAGACCCAGTACTTC. Translated, it gives CASSSIGQGRETQYF.

This rearrangement joins TRBV27 to TRBJ1-6; 8 bases agree with TRBD1. Trimming took 3 bases from V and 10 from J; bases not matched to a gene: 8. The CDR3 is 15 amino acids. CDR1 is MNHEY, CDR2 SMNVEV, per germline (reference sequence). CDR3 sequence: CASSFRGQGGSPLHF. The CDR3 nucleotides are TGTGCCAGCAGTTTCCGCGGACAGGGTGGCTCACCCCTCCACTTT.

V gene TRBV4-2 combines with J gene TRBJ2-5; D not resolved. This CDR3 contains 16 residues. Trimming took off 2 bases at V and 4 bases at J, with 17 bases between the two ends. From germline, CDR1 is LGHNA and CDR2 YNFKEQ. CDR3 coding DNA: TGTGCCAGCAGCCAATCCCTAGTAAGGATTTTAGAGACCCAGTACTTC. Amino acids: CASSQSLVRILETQYF.

This chain connects TRBV27 to TRBJ2-6, with D perhaps TRBD1 (5 bases). Germline values: CDR1 MNHEY, CDR2 SMNVEV (reference sequence). The CDR3 is made up of 15 amino acids. The V gene lost 4 bases and the J gene lost 1 base, with 8 bases spanning the gap. In DNA form, the CDR3 reads TGTGCCAGCAGTTCAAGGGGTTCTGGGGCCAACGTCCTGACTTTC. This encodes CASSSRGSGANVLTF.

This rearrangement joins TRBV12-3 or TRBV12-4 to TRBJ1-4; D possibly corresponds to TRBD1 (5 bases). The CDR3 has 13 amino acids. V dropped 2 bases and J dropped 7 bases, with 8 bases sitting between them. CDR3: CASSLNQGEKLFF. The CDR3 coding sequence is TGTGCCAGCAGTTTAAACCAGGGTGAAAAACTGTTTTTT.

This clone was counted only a few times. The gene calls are TRBV10-2 and TRBJ1-1; possible D gene TRBD1, 6 bases. The V and J ends lost 0 bases and 1 base respectively, with 9 bases between them. Germline V gene sequence: CDR1 WSHSY, CDR2 SAAADI. The CDR3 totals 15 residues. CDR3 sequence reads: CASSESGRGNTEAFF. CDR3 DNA: TGCGCCAGCAGTGAGTCGGGCAGGGGGAACACTGAAGCTTTCTTT.

This chain connects TRBV13 to TRBJ2-7; 10 nucleotides line up with TRBD2. The junction had 3 bases not matched to a gene; V was cut back by 1 base and J by 6 bases. The CDR3 length is 14 residues. Germline assignment: CDR1 PRHDT and CDR2 FYEKMQ (reference sequence). The CDR3 protein is CASSLVLAGAEQYF. DNA of the CDR3: TGTGCCAGCAGCTTAGTCCTAGCGGGGGCCGAGCAGTACTTC.

The chain combines TRBV5-1 with TRBJ1-2, with TRBD1 as a possible D gene (6 bases). The germline V gene has CDR1 SGHRS and CDR2 YFSETQ. The CDR3 covers 13 residues. The V end lost 3 bases, the J end lost 8 bases, and 14 bases lay between the germline ends. For the CDR3, the DNA is TGCGCCAGCAGCTCCGCAGGGGATTACGGCTACACCTTC. The encoded protein is CASSSAGDYGYTF.

This clone was seen only once. The junction departs from germline at one end; a sequencing error may be responsible. The chain employs TRBV13 and TRBJ1-2; tentative D call: TRBD1 (6 bases). The CDR3 has 14 amino acids. The germline CDR1 and CDR2 sequences are PRHDT and FYEKMQ (reference sequence). CDR3 sequence reads: CASDRGAGNSGYTF. Written as DNA, the CDR3 is TGTGCCAGCGATCGGGGGGCGGGGAACTCTGGCTACACCTTC.

V usage is TRBV6-5 and J usage is TRBJ2-7, with 9 bases aligning to TRBD1. The CDR3 extends over 12 amino acids. J was trimmed by 9 bases and V by 8 bases; bases with no gene match: 8. Per germline, CDR1 MNHEY and CDR2 SVGAGI. Here the CDR3 DNA reads TGTGCCAGCGGGGGGGACAGGGAAGGGCAGTACTTC. Its protein is CASGGDREGQYF.

This clone was detected once. The chain recombines TRBV19 with TRBJ1-5; D may be TRBD1 (5 bases). Germline V CDR1 and CDR2: LNHDA, SQIVND (reference sequence). The CDR3 spans 17 residues. Between the trimmed V and J ends, which lost 3 bases and 4 bases, there was a span of 19 bases. Here the CDR3 DNA reads TGTGCCAGTAGTATCGCAGTTCGGCTTCGGGGGAATCAGCCCCAGCATTTT. Residues: CASSIAVRLRGNQPQHF. Full variable domain (outside the CDR3, taken from reference TRBV19 and TRBJ1-5): DGGITQSPKYLFRKEGQNVTLSCEQNLNHDAMYWYRQDPGQGLRLIYYSQIVNDFQKGDIAEGYSVSREKKESFPLTVTSAQKNPTAFYLCASSIAVRLRGNQPQHFGDGTRLSIL.